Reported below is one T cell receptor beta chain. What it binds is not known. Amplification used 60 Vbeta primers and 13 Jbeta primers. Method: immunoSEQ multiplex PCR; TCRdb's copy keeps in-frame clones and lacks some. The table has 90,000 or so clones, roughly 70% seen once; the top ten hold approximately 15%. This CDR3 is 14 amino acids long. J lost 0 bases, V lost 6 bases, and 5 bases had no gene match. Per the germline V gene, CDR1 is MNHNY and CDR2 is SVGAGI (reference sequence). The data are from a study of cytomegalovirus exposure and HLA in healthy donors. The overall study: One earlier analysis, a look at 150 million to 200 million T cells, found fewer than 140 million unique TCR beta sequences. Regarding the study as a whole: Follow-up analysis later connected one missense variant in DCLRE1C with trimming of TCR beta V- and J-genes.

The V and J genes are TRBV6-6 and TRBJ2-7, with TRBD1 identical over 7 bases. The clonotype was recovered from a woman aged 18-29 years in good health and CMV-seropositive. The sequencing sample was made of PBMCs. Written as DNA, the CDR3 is TGTGCCAGCAGCCAACAGGGGCTCTCCTACGAGCAGTACTTC. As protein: CASSQQGLSYEQYF.